One and the same sample provided the 14 T cell receptor beta chains below, sequenced in a study of T cell changes during pregnancy in multiple sclerosis. Produced via immunoSEQ multiplex PCR; TCRdb's table is partial and in-frame only. Among about 39,000 clones, approximately 94% were seen once, and the ten largest hold around 0.33%. The sample here was CD4+ T cells from peripheral blood mononuclear cells, taken after pregnancy. Every receptor here comes from a female donor with multiple sclerosis, enrolled in a pregnancy study.

This rearrangement joins TRBV30 to TRBJ2-5; 8 bases are shared with TRBD2. V trimming: 2 bases; J trimming: 1 base; junction bases outside the gene matches: 3. The CDR3 sequence is 14 residues long. The V gene's germline CDR1 is GTSNPN and CDR2 SVGIG (reference sequence). CDR3 protein: CAWSTSGLQETQYF. In DNA form, the CDR3 reads TGTGCCTGGAGTACTAGCGGCCTCCAAGAGACCCAGTACTTC.

This chain links TRBV18 with TRBJ1-5; no firm D call. CDR1 is KGHSH and CDR2 is LQKENI in the germline V gene. V lost 2 bases, J lost 2 bases, and 4 bases lay in between. This CDR3 is built from 13 residues. The CDR3 region has the DNA TGTGCCAGCTCACCAGAGGGCAATCAGCCCCAGCATTTT. This codes for CASSPEGNQPQHF.

The J gene is TRBJ2-1, the V gene TRBV7-6, with 10 bases identical to TRBD2. This CDR3 comprises 16 residues. Trimming took 7 bases from V and 5 from J; bases not matched to a gene: 11. The germline V gene encodes CDR1 SGHVS and CDR2 FNYEAQ. The CDR3: CASTVGPTSGNNEQFF. CDR3 in DNA: TGTGCCAGCACCGTGGGGCCCACTAGCGGGAACAATGAGCAGTTCTTC.

This chain connects TRBV14 to TRBJ2-2, with TRBD1 as a possible D gene (6 bases). CDR1 and CDR2 (germline): SGHDN, FVKESK. Trimming removed 4 bases from V and 6 bases from J, with 12 bases in between. The CDR3 is made up of 14 amino acids. This CDR3 is CASSRNRVAGELFF. DNA for the CDR3: TGTGCCAGCAGCCGTAACAGGGTTGCCGGGGAGCTGTTTTTT.

V gene TRBV11-3 combines with J gene TRBJ1-1; tentatively, D is TRBD1 (6 bases). The V gene lost 3 bases and the J gene lost 2 bases, with 10 bases spanning the gap. The CDR3 covers 14 residues. Germline values: CDR1 SGHNT, CDR2 YENEEA. The CDR3 DNA reads TGTGCCAGCAGCTTGGGCAGGGGAAACACTGAAGCTTTCTTT. Protein sequence: CASSLGRGNTEAFF.

The chain employs TRBV7-2 and TRBJ2-7, with 7 bases matching TRBD1. V was pared by 6 bases and J by 3 bases, with 11 bases of the junction left unmatched. The CDR3 totals 15 residues. Per the germline V gene, CDR1 is SGHTA and CDR2 is FQGNSA. The CDR3 nucleotides read TGTGCCAGCAGGGAGGACAGGAGTCTGTTCTACGAGCAGTACTTC. This translates into CASREDRSLFYEQYF.

The rearrangement joins TRBV29-1 to TRBJ1-2; D is possibly TRBD1 (6 bases). V was pared by 6 bases and J by 9 bases, with 32 bases between. Germline V gene data show CDR1 as SQVTM and CDR2 as ANQGSEA. The CDR3 is made up of 17 amino acids. The CDR3 loop is CSVGPLSSGQGVSSYTF. The CDR3 region has the DNA TGCAGCGTCGGCCCCCTTAGTTCGGGACAAGGTGTTTCGAGCTACACCTTC. The entire variable domain, with the rest obtained from reference TRBV29-1 and TRBJ1-2, is as follows: SAVISQKPSRDICQRGTSLTIQCQVDSQVTMMFWYRQQPGQSLTLIATANQGSEATYESGFVIDKFPISRPNLTFSTLTVSNMSPEDSSIYLCSVGPLSSGQGVSSYTFGSGTRLTVV.

This clone was observed a single time. The rearrangement joins TRBV5-1 to TRBJ2-1; 11 bases agree with TRBD2. The CDR3 extends over 16 amino acids. CDR1 and CDR2 from the germline V gene are SGHRS and YFSETQ. V lost 1 base and J lost 4; bases outside the gene matches: 4. The CDR3 loop is CASSLFSGGEYNEQFF. The DNA of the CDR3 is TGCGCCAGCAGCTTGTTTAGCGGGGGGGAATACAATGAGCAGTTCTTC.

The chain uses TRBV6-5 and TRBJ1-1; perhaps TRBD1 as D (5 bases). This CDR3 has 14 amino acids. Trimming removed 7 bases from V and 3 bases from J, with 15 bases in between. The V gene's germline CDR1 is MNHEY and CDR2 SVGAGI. CDR3 in amino acids: CASISGGVYTEAFF. As DNA, the CDR3 is TGTGCCAGCATCTCCGGGGGGGTCTACACTGAAGCTTTCTTT.

This chain links TRBV19 with TRBJ1-1; no reliable D call. The V gene lost 6 bases and the J gene lost 0 bases, with 8 bases spanning the gap. The germline V gene has CDR1 LNHDA and CDR2 SQIVND (reference sequence). The CDR3 sequence is 13 residues long. For the CDR3, the DNA is TGTGCCAGTAGACAGACATTGAACACTGAAGCTTTCTTT. Its translation is CASRQTLNTEAFF.

V and J are TRBV30 and TRBJ1-2; tentative D call: TRBD1 (5 bases). Trimming cost V 2 bases and J 4 bases, with 17 bases left between them. From germline, CDR1 is GTSNPN and CDR2 SVGIG (reference sequence). The CDR3 spans 15 residues. CDR3 DNA: TGTGCCTGGAGTCCGTCCCCGGGGGGGAGCTATGGCTACACCTTC. Its translation: CAWSPSPGGSYGYTF.

This chain uses TRBV6-1 with TRBJ1-1; 9 nucleotides align to TRBD1. V gave up 4 bases and J gave up 6 bases; unmatched junction bases: 6. This CDR3 is 14 amino acids long. Germline V CDR1 and CDR2: MNHNS, SASEGT. The chain's CDR3 is CASSAIQGAAEAFF. CDR3 DNA sequence: TGTGCCAGCAGTGCGATACAGGGGGCAGCTGAAGCTTTCTTT.

The chain has TRBV4-2 and TRBJ2-1; tentatively, D is TRBD1 (5 bases). The V end was cut by 4 bases, the J end by 4 bases, with 14 bases between. This CDR3 is built from 15 residues. Germline V gene data show CDR1 as LGHNA and CDR2 as YNFKEQ. The CDR3 reads CASSPTSRQYNEQFF. The CDR3 nucleotides read TGTGCCAGCAGCCCGACATCGAGACAGTACAATGAGCAGTTCTTC.

This clone was seen once. The chain carries TRBV18 and TRBJ2-3; a weak D match, TRBD1 (5 bases). The germline V gene has CDR1 KGHSH and CDR2 LQKENI. The CDR3 has 17 amino acids. Between the trimmed V and J ends, which lost 2 bases and 3 bases, there was a span of 18 bases. DNA for the CDR3: TGTGCCAGCTCACCATTTCCCCAGGGTGGTTTGACAGATACGCAGTATTTT. As protein: CASSPFPQGGLTDTQYF.